The 7 T cell receptor beta chains presented below share a single source sample, sequenced in a study of cytomegalovirus exposure and HLA in healthy donors. Primers for the PCR totalled 60 Vbeta and 13 Jbeta. The table came from immunoSEQ multiplex PCR; TCRdb's copy has only in-frame clones and leaves some out. The table records some 160,000 clones, 60% to 85% of them present only once. The material sequenced was PBMCs. All receptors come from a man aged 50 to 59 in good health and CMV-seropositive.

The gene calls are TRBV5-6 and TRBJ2-7; maybe TRBD2 (6 bases). V was pared by 0 bases and J by 6 bases, with 16 bases between. The CDR3 spans 15 residues. Germline lookup yields CDR1 SGHDT and CDR2 YYEEEE. CDR3 residues: CASSLGVGGLAEQYF. The DNA for the CDR3 is TGTGCCAGCAGCTTGGGCGTTGGAGGGTTAGCCGAGCAGTACTTC. The full variable domain, its missing parts supplied by reference TRBV5-6 and TRBJ2-7, is DAGVTQSPTHLIKTRGQQVTLRCSPKSGHDTVSWYQQALGQGPQFIFQYYEEEERQRGNFPDRFSGHQFPNYSSELNVNALLLGDSALYLCASSLGVGGLAEQYFGPGTRLTVT.

This clone was seen more than once but under ten times. This chain joins TRBV6-1 and TRBJ2-7; 9 nucleotides match TRBD1. The CDR3 sequence is 11 residues long. Germline lookup yields CDR1 MNHNS and CDR2 SASEGT. After removal of 6 bases from V and 12 bases from J, the junction contained 6 bases not matched to a gene. The CDR3 nucleotides are TGTGCCAGCAGGGGGACAGGGAGGCTGTACTTC. This encodes CASRGTGRLYF.

A remark on this clone: Sequence at one end of the junction differs from germline and may be a read error. V usage is TRBV7-7 and J usage is TRBJ2-1, with D tentatively TRBD2 (6 bases). Germline CDR1 and CDR2: SSHAT and FNYEAQ (reference sequence). The CDR3 runs to 15 residues. For the CDR3, the DNA is TGTGCTAGCAGCTTAGTACCCCTAGCGTCCAATGAGCAGTTCTTC. Protein sequence: CASSLVPLASNEQFF.

This clone turned up a few times. This chain uses TRBV5-6 with TRBJ2-3; 11 bases match TRBD2. V lost 4 bases and J lost 0; bases outside the gene matches: 1. This CDR3 has 15 amino acids. Germline loops: CDR1 SGHDT, CDR2 YYEEEE. The CDR3 reads CASSIAGGSTDTQYF. CDR3 nucleotides: TGTGCCAGCAGCATAGCGGGGGGGAGCACAGATACGCAGTATTTT.

The chain has TRBV7-9 and TRBJ2-7, with TRBD1 matching 7 bases. Germline V gives CDR1 SEHNR, CDR2 FQNEAQ (reference sequence). V was pared by 6 bases and J by 3 bases, with 5 bases of the junction left unmatched. The CDR3 length is 13 residues. The CDR3 DNA follows: TGTGCCAGCAGGTCGGGACAGTACTACGAGCAGTACTTC. Translation: CASRSGQYYEQYF.

The chain joins TRBV7-2 to TRBJ1-4, with D maybe TRBD1 (5 bases). The length of the CDR3 is 15 residues. Germline CDR1 SGHTA, CDR2 FQGNSA. Trimming took off 7 bases at V and 6 bases at J, with 18 bases between the two ends. CDR3 DNA sequence: TGTGCCAGCAACGAAAGGGGCTATGGAGATGAAAAACTGTTTTTT. It is translated as CASNERGYGDEKLFF.

The chain employs TRBV5-3 and TRBJ2-5; D remains ambiguous. TRBV5-3 is known as an ORF, though its function is uncertain. The CDR3 is 9 amino acids. The V end was cut by 4 bases, the J end by 12 bases, with 7 bases between. The CDR3 nucleotides are TGTGCCAGAAGCCCCTTTAAGTACTTC. This translates into CARSPFKYF.